This T cell receptor beta chain appears in the sequencing data of a study of T cell responses to AZD1222 COVID-19 vaccine. Study-wide findings and caveats: Dominant at 160-218 and 743-854, vaccine-associated CD4 TCRs also spanned spike.

In the case of this clone: Its target is not known.

Libraries were prepared by immunoSEQ multiplex PCR; TCRdb keeps only in-frame clonotypes and omits some of them. The sample carries more than 95,000 clones, roughly 88% recorded once. The sequenced sample was peripheral blood, obtained on day 0 of AZD1222 vaccination. The clonotype originates from an adult in good health.

CDR3 DNA: TGCGCCAGCAGCCCGGATGTGGGGGGCCAGAACACTGAAGCTTTCTTT. It is translated as CASSPDVGGQNTEAFF. The chain recombines TRBV5-1 with TRBJ1-1, with D possibly matching TRBD1 (6 bases). V was shortened by 4 bases and J by 1 base, with 17 bases between the two germline ends. CDR1 and CDR2 (germline): SGHRS, YFSETQ. The CDR3 is 16 residues long.